This TCR beta chain is drawn from a study of a mutant IDH1 vaccine in newly diagnosed glioma. Study outcomes and limitations: Pseudoprogression showed no apparent link to changes in top peripheral T cell clonotypes.

Indicated time point: week 23, last vaccination. Each vaccine dose was 300 ug of mutant IDH1 20-mer peptide, with topical imiquimod. Some clones are missing from TCRdb's copy, which holds only in-frame ones; the method was immunoSEQ multiplex PCR. Counted here are tens of thousands of clones, approximately 87% occurring once; the ten biggest clones make up roughly 14%. The V gene lost 4 bases and the J gene lost 7 bases, with 13 bases spanning the gap. The CDR3 spans 13 residues. Germline CDR1 is MNHNY and CDR2 is SVGAGI (reference sequence). Regarding this clone: What it binds is unknown.

The sequence was collected from a man aged 18 to 35 with glioma. Specimen: PBMCs, collected from a glioma patient whose treatment included an IDH1 peptide vaccine. The chain employs TRBV6-6 and TRBJ1-1, with D perhaps TRBD1 (5 bases). The CDR3 loop is CASSWSGDFEAFF. DNA for the CDR3: TGTGCCAGCAGTTGGTCGGGGGATTTTGAAGCTTTCTTT.